A single sample gave rise to the 16 T cell receptor beta chains below, sequenced in a study of shared clonotypes between healthy human individuals. This table comes from immunoSEQ multiplex PCR, and its TCRdb copy is limited to in-frame clones, with some not included. The table lists 2 million or so clones, 85% to 95% of them singletons, with 0.1% to 0.15% in the top ten. The sample comprised naive CD4+ T cells sorted from blood. As for subset: CD45RA+ positively selected. These receptors all stem from a young man in good health.

This clone was detected only once. V usage is TRBV5-1 and J usage is TRBJ1-1; 8 bases are a match to TRBD1. The CDR3 totals 14 residues. With 3 bases clipped from V and 4 bases from J, the junction kept 5 bases outside the gene matches. CDR1 and CDR2 (germline): SGHRS, YFSETQ. CDR3 region: CASSSEDRATEAFF. CDR3 coding DNA: TGCGCCAGCAGCTCGGAGGACAGGGCCACTGAAGCTTTCTTT.

The chain has TRBV4-1 and TRBJ1-4; D perhaps matches TRBD1 (5 bases). The CDR3 covers 16 residues. The V end lost 4 bases, the J end lost 7 bases, and 19 bases lay between the germline ends. The V gene's germline CDR1 is MGHRA and CDR2 YSYEKL. For the CDR3, the DNA is TGCGCCAGCAGCCGGTACAGGAACCTGATAGGTGAAAAACTGTTTTTT. It encodes CASSRYRNLIGEKLFF.

A single count supports this clone. This CDR3 is CASSSVQRTSTDTQYF. CDR3 coding DNA: TGTGCCAGCAGCTCGGTCCAGCGTACTAGCACAGATACGCAGTATTTT. J is TRBJ2-3 and V is TRBV5-4; no definite D call. CDR3 size: 16 residues. V was clipped by 3 bases and J by 0 bases, with 14 bases between them. Germline CDR1 SGHNT, CDR2 YYREEE (reference sequence).

In its sample, this clone was seen a few times. The genes are TRBV7-9 and TRBJ1-2; unclear D gene. The V end lost 1 base, the J end lost 8 bases, and 8 bases lay between the germline ends. The CDR3 contains 12 residues. CDR1 and CDR2 (germline): SEHNR, FQNEAQ (reference sequence). The CDR3 is CASSLEQRGYTF. The CDR3 coding sequence is TGTGCCAGCAGCTTAGAGCAAAGGGGCTACACCTTC. The complete variable domain, with remaining parts taken from reference TRBV7-9 and TRBJ1-2, reads DTGVSQNPRHKITKRGQNVTFRCDPISEHNRLYWYRQTLGQGPEFLTYFQNEAQLEKSRLLSDRFSAERPKGSFSTLEIQRTEQGDSAMYLCASSLEQRGYTFGSGTRLTVV.

The genes are TRBV11-2 and TRBJ2-1; 7 nucleotides line up with TRBD2. Germline CDR1 is SGHAT and CDR2 is FQNNGV. CDR3 length: 14 amino acids. Germline trimming cut 5 bases from V and 6 bases from J; bases unmatched to any gene: 7. This CDR3 reads CASSRGLPRNEQFF. The CDR3 DNA sequence: TGTGCCAGCAGCCGGGGACTACCTCGCAATGAGCAGTTCTTC.

Notes on this clone: Additional DNA sequences in this sample encode the identical CDR3. The V gene is TRBV9, the J gene TRBJ2-2; D possibly corresponds to TRBD1 (6 bases). The germline V and J ends were trimmed by 0 bases and 5 bases, with 8 bases remaining between them. The CDR3 is 14 residues long. Germline CDR1 SGDLS, CDR2 YYNGEE. The CDR3 loop is CASSVEGGTGELFF. The CDR3 nucleotides are TGTGCCAGCAGCGTAGAAGGGGGTACCGGGGAGCTGTTTTTT.

The gene calls are TRBV6-6 and TRBJ2-1, with 9 bases lining up with TRBD1. Germline V gives CDR1 MNHNY, CDR2 SVGAGI (reference sequence). This CDR3 contains 15 residues. J was trimmed by 8 bases and V by 6 bases; bases with no gene match: 11. The CDR3 protein is CASSFGQGNWDEQFF. CDR3 DNA: TGTGCCAGCAGCTTTGGACAGGGGAATTGGGATGAGCAGTTCTTC.

The rearrangement links TRBV27 to TRBJ2-7, with a possible D match to TRBD1 (6 bases). Germline V lookup: CDR1 MNHEY, CDR2 SMNVEV (reference sequence). V lost 6 bases to trimming and J lost 2 bases, with 11 bases between them. This CDR3 is 13 amino acids long. CDR3 in DNA: TGTGCCAGCAGACACACAGGGACCTACGAGCAGTACTTC. It specifies CASRHTGTYEQYF.

J is TRBJ2-7 and V is TRBV18; 7 positions agree with TRBD1. The germline V gene has CDR1 KGHSH and CDR2 LQKENI. There are 14 residues in the CDR3. V shed 8 bases, J shed 1 base, and the junction held 8 bases outside the gene matches. The CDR3: CASQIRQGSYEQYF. DNA of the CDR3: TGTGCCAGCCAAATCCGACAGGGTTCCTACGAGCAGTACTTC.

The chain joins TRBV30 to TRBJ2-1; 10 nucleotides line up with TRBD2. Germline assignment: CDR1 GTSNPN and CDR2 SVGIG (reference sequence). Trimming took 4 bases from V and 0 from J; bases not matched to a gene: 12. CDR3 size: 18 residues. For the CDR3, the DNA is TGTGCCTGGATGGTCAGGGGTAGCGGGAGGAGCTCCTACAATGAGCAGTTCTTC. Its protein is CAWMVRGSGRSSYNEQFF.

The chain employs TRBV6-5 and TRBJ2-1, with D perhaps assigned TRBD1 or TRBD2 (5 bases each). This CDR3 is 16 amino acids long. The V end was cut by 1 base, the J end by 5 bases, with 15 bases between. From germline, CDR1 is MNHEY and CDR2 SVGAGI. Written as DNA, the CDR3 is TGTGCCAGCAGTTACTTCTCCGGGACCCAGGACAATGAGCAGTTCTTC. Encoded protein: CASSYFSGTQDNEQFF.

Comment on this clone: This sample includes further DNA sequences coding for the same CDR3. The rearrangement links TRBV2 to TRBJ2-7, with TRBD1 identical over 8 bases. J gave up 1 base and V 4 bases, and 3 bases lay outside the gene matches. In germline, CDR1 is SNHLY, CDR2 FYNNEI. The CDR3 has 14 amino acids. The CDR3: CASSAGTGSYEQYF. The CDR3 DNA reads as TGTGCCAGCAGTGCGGGGACAGGATCCTACGAGCAGTACTTC.

The chain links TRBV4-1 to TRBJ1-6; D unresolved. Germline CDR1 is MGHRA and CDR2 is YSYEKL. The ends were cut back, 2 bases at V and 7 bases at J, with 15 bases in the middle. The CDR3 has 16 amino acids. Here the CDR3 reads CASSQPRTVKNSPLHF. The CDR3 DNA follows: TGCGCCAGCAGCCAACCGAGGACGGTAAAAAATTCACCCCTCCACTTT.

The chain couples TRBV7-2 to TRBJ1-6; D is perhaps TRBD1 (5 bases). Germline-derived CDR1 and CDR2 are SGHTA and FQGNSA. The CDR3 totals 15 residues. V lost 5 bases to trimming and J lost 10 bases, with 18 bases between them. CDR3 in amino acids: CASSVNWGTVSPLHF. In DNA form, the CDR3 reads TGTGCCAGCAGCGTTAATTGGGGCACCGTGTCACCCCTCCACTTT.

This clone was counted a single time. The V and J genes are TRBV7-2 and TRBJ2-3; D not certain. V was clipped by 2 bases and J by 0 bases, with 9 bases between them. The V gene's germline CDR1 is SGHTA and CDR2 FQGNSA. This CDR3 spans 15 amino acids. The CDR3 coding sequence is TGTGCCAGCAGCTTACCTACTCTAAGCACAGATACGCAGTATTTT. This gives the protein CASSLPTLSTDTQYF.

CDR3 DNA: TGTGCCAGCAGCTTGTACAGGGAGAACACAGATACGCAGTATTTT. Protein product: CASSLYRENTDTQYF. V gene TRBV7-3 combines with J gene TRBJ2-3, with D perhaps TRBD1 (6 bases). CDR1 SGHTA and CDR2 FQGTGA come from the germline V gene. Trimming cost V 3 bases and J 2 bases, with 12 bases left between them. The CDR3 loop spans 15 amino acids.